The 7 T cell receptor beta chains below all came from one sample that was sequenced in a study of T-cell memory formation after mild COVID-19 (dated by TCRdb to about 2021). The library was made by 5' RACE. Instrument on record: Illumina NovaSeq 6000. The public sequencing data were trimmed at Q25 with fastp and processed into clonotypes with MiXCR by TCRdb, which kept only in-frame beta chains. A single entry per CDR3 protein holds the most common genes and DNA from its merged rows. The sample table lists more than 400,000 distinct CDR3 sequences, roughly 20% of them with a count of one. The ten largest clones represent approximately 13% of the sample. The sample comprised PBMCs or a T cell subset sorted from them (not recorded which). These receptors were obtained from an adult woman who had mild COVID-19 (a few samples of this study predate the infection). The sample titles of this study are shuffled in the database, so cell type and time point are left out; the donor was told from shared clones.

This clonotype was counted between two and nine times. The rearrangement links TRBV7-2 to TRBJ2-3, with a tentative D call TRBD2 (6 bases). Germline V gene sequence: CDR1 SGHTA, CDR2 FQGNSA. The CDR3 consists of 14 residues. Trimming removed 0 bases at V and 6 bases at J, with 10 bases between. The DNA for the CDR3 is TGTGCCAGCAGCTTAGCGGCTAGCGCTGATACGCAGTATTTT. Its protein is CASSLAASADTQYF. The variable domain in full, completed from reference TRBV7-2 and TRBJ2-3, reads GAGVSQSPSNKVTEKGKDVELRCDPISGHTALYWYRQSLGQGLEFLIYFQGNSAPDKSGLPSDRFSAERTGGSVSTLTIQRTQQEDSAVYLCASSLAASADTQYFGPGTRLTVL.

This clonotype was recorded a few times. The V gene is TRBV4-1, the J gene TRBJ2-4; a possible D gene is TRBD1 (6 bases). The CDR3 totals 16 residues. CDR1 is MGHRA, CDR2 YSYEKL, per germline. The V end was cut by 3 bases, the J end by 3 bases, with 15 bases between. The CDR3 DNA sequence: TGCGCCAGCAGCCAGAAGGTTCCAGGGGACAAAAACATTCAGTACTTC. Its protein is CASSQKVPGDKNIQYF.

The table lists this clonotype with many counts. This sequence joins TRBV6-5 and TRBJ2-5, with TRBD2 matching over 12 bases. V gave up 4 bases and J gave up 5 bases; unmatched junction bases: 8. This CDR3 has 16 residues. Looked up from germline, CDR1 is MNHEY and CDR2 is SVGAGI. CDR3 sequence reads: CASSSPSGRAGETQYF. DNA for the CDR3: TGTGCCAGCAGTTCCCCTAGCGGGAGGGCGGGGGAGACCCAGTACTTC.

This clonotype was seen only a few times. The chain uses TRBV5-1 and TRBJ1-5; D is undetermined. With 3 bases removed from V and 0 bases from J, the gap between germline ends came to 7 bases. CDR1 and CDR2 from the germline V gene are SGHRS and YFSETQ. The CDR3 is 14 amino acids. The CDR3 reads CASSSDGSNQPQHF. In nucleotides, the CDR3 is TGCGCCAGCAGCTCGGACGGTAGCAATCAGCCCCAGCATTTT.

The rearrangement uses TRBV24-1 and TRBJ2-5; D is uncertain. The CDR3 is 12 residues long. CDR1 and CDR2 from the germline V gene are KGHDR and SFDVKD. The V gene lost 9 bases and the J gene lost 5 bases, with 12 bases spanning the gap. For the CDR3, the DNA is TGTGCCACCGCCAGCGAGGTTGAGACCCAGTACTTC. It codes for CATASEVETQYF.

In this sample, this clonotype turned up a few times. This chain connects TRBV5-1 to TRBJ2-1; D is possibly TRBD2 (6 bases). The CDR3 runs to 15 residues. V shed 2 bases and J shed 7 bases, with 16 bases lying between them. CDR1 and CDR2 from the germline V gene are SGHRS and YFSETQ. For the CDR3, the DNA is TGCGCCAGCAGCTTAACCTTAGCGGTCGGGAATGAGCAGTTCTTC. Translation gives CASSLTLAVGNEQFF.

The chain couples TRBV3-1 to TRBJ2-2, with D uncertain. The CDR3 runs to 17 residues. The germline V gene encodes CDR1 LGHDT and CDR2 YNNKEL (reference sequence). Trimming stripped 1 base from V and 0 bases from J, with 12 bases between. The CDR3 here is CASSQVSWKANTGELFF. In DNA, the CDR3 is TGTGCCAGCAGCCAAGTCTCATGGAAGGCGAACACCGGGGAGCTGTTTTTT.